A single sample gave rise to the 4 T cell receptor beta chains below, sequenced in a study of blood T cell repertoires in COVID-19 (dated by TCRdb to the early 2020s). Preparation of the library involved the immunoSEQ multiplex PCR assay. TCRdb re-hosts the immuneACCESS table, in-frame sequences only. Its copies lack some clones; in the studies checked, an unresolved V gene accounts for under half of them, and the cause for the rest is not known. The sample includes about 240,000 clones, with roughly four fifths observed a single time. The top ten constitute approximately 4.5% of the sample. The specimen was peripheral blood. Receptor source: a woman in her 70s with acute or convalescent COVID-19.

The V call is TRBV2, the J call TRBJ1-1; unclear D gene. The V gene's germline CDR1 is SNHLY and CDR2 FYNNEI. V lost 8 bases and J lost 4, with 14 bases in between. CDR3 length: 13 amino acids. In DNA form, the CDR3 reads TGTGCCAGCCGCCCGCATTCGGGCACTGAAGCTTTCTTT. Translated: CASRPHSGTEAFF.

This clone appeared once. This CDR3 is CASSPMGTGGASQETQYF. CDR3 nucleotide sequence: TGTGCCAGCAGCCCCATGGGGACAGGGGGCGCAAGCCAAGAGACCCAGTACTTC. This chain uses TRBV7-9 with TRBJ2-5, with 12 nucleotides matching TRBD1. CDR3 length equals 18 residues. Losses at the gene ends were 5 bases for V and 1 base for J; bases not matched to a gene: 11. Per the germline V gene, CDR1 is SEHNR and CDR2 is FQNEAQ (reference sequence).

The V call is TRBV7-6, the J call TRBJ2-5, with D possibly TRBD2 on 5 matching bases. The CDR3 runs to 13 residues. CDR1 is SGHVS, CDR2 FNYEAQ, per germline. V was clipped by 1 base and J by 4 bases, with 7 bases between them. In DNA form, the CDR3 reads TGTGCCAGCAGCTTAGGGGAGAGAGAGACCCAGTACTTC. Translated, it gives CASSLGERETQYF.

The chain combines TRBV10-2 with TRBJ1-2; D uncertain. Germline lookup yields CDR1 WSHSY and CDR2 SAAADI. This CDR3 region has 16 residues. The V end was cut by 3 bases, the J end by 0 bases, with 14 bases between. The CDR3 region has the DNA TGCGCCAGCAGTGACCCAGGCGACCCAACTAACTATGGCTACACCTTC. Protein: CASSDPGDPTNYGYTF.